Sequencing of this TCR beta chain was carried out in a study of control samples from healthy donors and cancer patients. In this sample, this clone turned up a few times. The CDR3 runs to 14 residues. The V gene lost 8 bases and the J gene lost 1 base, with 12 bases spanning the gap. CDR1 MGHDK and CDR2 SYGVNS come from the germline V gene. The table came from immunoSEQ multiplex PCR; TCRdb's copy has only in-frame clones and leaves some out. The repertoire consists of about 100,000 clones, with more than 90% occurring once and the leading ten covering around 3%. Sequencing was done on a sample of blood. The receptor comes from a human donor in good health. The donor label of this sample is uncertain. The J gene is TRBJ2-1, the V gene TRBV25-1, with D perhaps matching TRBD2 (5 bases). The CDR3 is CASRFRRSYNEQFF. CDR3 nucleotide sequence: TGTGCCAGCCGATTTCGGAGGTCCTACAATGAGCAGTTCTTC.